These 9 T cell receptor beta chains were all obtained from the same sample, sequenced in a study of Graves' ophthalmopathy and Graves' hyperthyroidism. The authors amplified TCR beta CDR3 regions from RNA transcripts. First-round RT-PCR employed HTBI primers, with a second-round multiplex PCR after it. TCRdb re-called the multiplex PCR reads through MiXCR, storing one row per CDR3 protein. The table includes 300,000 to 450,000 distinct CDR3 sequences, about 18% detected once. The sequenced sample consisted of peripheral blood. The receptors come from an adult woman with stable Graves' hyperthyroidism.

This clonotype has ten or more counts. The CDR3 region has the DNA TGTGCCAGCAGGGAGAGGGATTGGCAGCCCCAGCATTTT. Translated: CASRERDWQPQHF. V gene TRBV6-1 combines with J gene TRBJ1-5; D not certain. This CDR3 is 13 amino acids long. V lost 6 bases, J lost 7 bases, and 13 bases lay in between. The V gene's germline CDR1 is MNHNS and CDR2 SASEGT.

This clonotype was recorded many times. The CDR3 coding sequence is TGTGCCAGCTTGAGGGGGGTTACTGAAGCTTTCTTT. It translates to CASLRGVTEAFF. The chain uses TRBV12-3 or TRBV12-4 and TRBJ1-1; weak D call: TRBD1 (6 bases). V gave up 8 bases and J gave up 5 bases, with 12 bases separating them. There are 12 residues in the CDR3.

In this sample, this clonotype turned up many times. The chain joins TRBV28 to TRBJ2-4; D call uncertain. V dropped 3 bases and J dropped 3 bases, with 3 bases sitting between them. CDR1 is MDHEN and CDR2 is SYDVKM in the germline V gene. The CDR3 length is 12 residues. The CDR3 DNA is TGTGCCAGCAGTTTGGTCAAAAACATTCAGTACTTC. It specifies CASSLVKNIQYF.

The chain recombines TRBV4-3 with TRBJ2-7, with 13 bases lining up with TRBD2. The germline CDR1 and CDR2 sequences are LGHNA and YSLEER. The CDR3 length is 21 residues. Germline trimming cut 1 base from V and 3 bases from J; bases unmatched to any gene: 18. As DNA, the CDR3 is TGCGCCAGCAGCCAAGCCCCCCCCCCGACTAGCGGGGGGCGGTCTGTCTACGAGCAGTACTTC. Amino acid sequence: CASSQAPPPTSGGRSVYEQYF.

This clonotype was seen ten or more times. This sequence joins TRBV11-2 and TRBJ2-7, with 7 bases lining up with TRBD2. The V segment lost 3 bases and the J segment 6 bases; nucleotides outside the gene matches: 11. From germline, CDR1 is SGHAT and CDR2 FQNNGV. There are 15 residues in the CDR3. Written as DNA, the CDR3 is TGTGCCAGCAGCTTCGGAGGACTAGGGCTTCTCGAGCAGTACTTC. It codes for CASSFGGLGLLEQYF.

The chain carries TRBV11-2 and TRBJ2-3; a weak D match, TRBD2 (6 bases). The CDR3 spans 16 residues. V shed 2 bases and J shed 0 bases, with 12 bases lying between them. CDR1 SGHAT and CDR2 FQNNGV come from the germline V gene. DNA for the CDR3: TGTGCCAGCAGCTTAATGGGCGGGACTAGCACAGATACGCAGTATTTT. It translates to CASSLMGGTSTDTQYF.

CDR3 loop: CASSFRGSPQYF. The DNA for the CDR3 is TGTGCCAGCAGTTTCAGGGGGTCCCCTCAGTACTTC. This chain connects TRBV6-5 to TRBJ2-7; 7 bases map to TRBD1. Germline CDR1 and CDR2: MNHEY and SVGAGI. This CDR3 comprises 12 residues. After removal of 4 bases from V and 10 bases from J, the junction contained 7 bases not matched to a gene.

At least ten counts were recorded for this clonotype. This chain joins TRBV6-2 or TRBV6-3 and TRBJ2-2, with 7 bases matching TRBD1. CDR1 and CDR2 (germline): MNHEY, SVGEGT. The CDR3 is 16 residues long. V trimming: 0 bases; J trimming: 6 bases; junction bases outside the gene matches: 7. The CDR3 DNA sequence: TGTGCCAGCAGTTACTCGCCCAGGGGGTTTTCCGGGGAGCTGTTTTTT. Encoded protein: CASSYSPRGFSGELFF.

This clonotype was observed at least ten times. This chain links TRBV12-3 or TRBV12-4 with TRBJ2-2; D call uncertain. V shed 11 bases and J shed 1 base, with 20 bases lying between them. The CDR3 totals 16 residues. The CDR3 loop is CACKITLGRNTGELFF. CDR3 DNA sequence: TGTGCCTGTAAGATAACATTGGGAAGGAACACCGGGGAGCTGTTTTTT.